This T cell receptor (beta chain) is from a study of HIV-infected children after antiretroviral therapy interruption. For the study at large: Most participating children were previously exposed to EBV and CMV.

CDR3 size: 13 residues. CDR1 is GTSNPN and CDR2 is SVGIG in the germline V gene (reference sequence). V lost 3 bases and J 0 bases, leaving 8 bases between the germline ends. A 3' RACE protocol on RNA, with unique molecular identifiers, produced the TCR library. TCRdb reanalysed the 3' RACE reads using MiXCR and keeps one entry per CDR3 protein. This table holds 40,000 to 50,000 distinct CDR3 sequences, roughly 4.5% found once. This clonotype was recorded many times. The target antigen is unknown. The treatment was: PENTA 11 planned treatment interruption arm or continuous ART arm. Samples needed at least 5 million viable cryopreserved PBMCs. Findings and caveats of the study: By the end of treatment interruption, naive CD4+ clonality (Gini) increased.

The starting material was CD45RA+ CD4+ T cells from PBMCs, pooled from several time points, obtained from a donor given antiretroviral therapy, either interrupted or continuous. Regarding subset: naive CD4+ CD45RA+ CD45RO- T cells. The TCR originated in a pool of human donors with HIV. V is TRBV30 and J is TRBJ1-1, with D possibly being TRBD1 (6 bases). The CDR3 sequence: CAWSSGVNTEAFF. CDR3 DNA: TGTGCCTGGAGCTCAGGGGTGAACACTGAAGCTTTCTTT.